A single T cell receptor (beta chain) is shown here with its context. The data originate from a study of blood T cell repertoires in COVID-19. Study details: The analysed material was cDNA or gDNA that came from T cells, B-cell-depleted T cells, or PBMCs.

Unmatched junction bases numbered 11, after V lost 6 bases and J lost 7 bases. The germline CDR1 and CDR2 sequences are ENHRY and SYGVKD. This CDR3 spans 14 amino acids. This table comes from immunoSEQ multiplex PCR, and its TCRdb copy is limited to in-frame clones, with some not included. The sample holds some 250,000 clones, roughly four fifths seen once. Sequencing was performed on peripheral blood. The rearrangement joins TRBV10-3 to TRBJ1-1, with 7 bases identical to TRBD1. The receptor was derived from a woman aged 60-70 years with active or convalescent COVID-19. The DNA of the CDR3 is TGTGCCATCAGGGAGGTCGACAGGGACGGTGAAGCTTTCTTT. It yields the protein CAIREVDRDGEAFF.